The clone carrying this TCR beta chain has just a few counts. Its specificity is not known. The data were obtained in a study of CD8+CD57+ T cells in acquired aplastic anemia. Study at large: Sorted cells (CD4+ and CD8+) yielded DNA amounts that averaged approximately 3.2 ug. Healthy donors had, on average, approximately 11 million reads for their CD4+ cells. Study results and caveats: In CD8+ cells, Simpson's diversity showed no significant difference between patients and controls. Researchers report that around 29 CD8+ CDR3 sequences appeared in both patients and controls.

Between the trimmed V and J ends, which lost 6 bases and 0 bases, there was a span of 6 bases. Per the germline V gene, CDR1 is MNHEY and CDR2 is SVGAGI. This CDR3 has 13 residues. For CDR3 and TCR beta VDJ profiling, genomic DNA was the template used. One entry per CDR3 protein results from TCRdb running MiXCR on the reads. Of some 220,000 distinct CDR3 sequences detected, about a third appear once; the ten largest clones hold more than 0.95%. The genes are TRBV6-5 and TRBJ1-3, with D unclear. Sequencing was carried out using sorted CD4+, CD8+, or CD8+CD57+ T cells (not recorded which) from PBMCs. The receptor was isolated from a human donor in good health, serving as a control. The CDR3 loop is CASRYLSGNTIYF. CDR3 sequence (DNA): TGTGCCAGCAGGTACCTCTCTGGAAACACCATATATTTT.